This TCR beta chain was recorded in a study of blood T cell repertoires in COVID-19. The CDR3 covers 12 residues. Germline V gene sequence: CDR1 LGHDT, CDR2 YNNKEL (reference sequence). The ends were cut back, 1 base at V and 7 bases at J, with 7 bases in the middle. The protocol was immunoSEQ multiplex PCR, while the TCRdb copy is restricted to in-frame clones and leaves out a portion. Among more than 200,000 clones listed, under 85% were seen once. Sequenced input: peripheral blood. The chain couples TRBV3-1 (or the pseudogene TRBV3-2) to TRBJ2-5; tentatively, D is TRBD1 (6 bases). The TCR was taken from a woman aged 40 to 55 with active or convalescent COVID-19. The CDR3 spells CASSQVRGTQYF. The CDR3 bases are TGTGCCAGCAGCCAAGTCAGGGGGACCCAGTACTTC.